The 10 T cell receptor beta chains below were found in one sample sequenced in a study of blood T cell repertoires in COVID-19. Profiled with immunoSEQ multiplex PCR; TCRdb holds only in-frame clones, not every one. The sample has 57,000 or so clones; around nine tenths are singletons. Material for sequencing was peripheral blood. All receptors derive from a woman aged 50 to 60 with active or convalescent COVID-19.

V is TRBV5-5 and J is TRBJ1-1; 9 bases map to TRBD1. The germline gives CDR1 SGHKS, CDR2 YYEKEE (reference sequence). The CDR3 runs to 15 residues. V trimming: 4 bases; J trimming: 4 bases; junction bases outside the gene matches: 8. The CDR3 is CASSPGQGKTTEAFF. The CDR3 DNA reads TGTGCCAGCAGCCCCGGACAGGGGAAGACCACTGAAGCTTTCTTT.

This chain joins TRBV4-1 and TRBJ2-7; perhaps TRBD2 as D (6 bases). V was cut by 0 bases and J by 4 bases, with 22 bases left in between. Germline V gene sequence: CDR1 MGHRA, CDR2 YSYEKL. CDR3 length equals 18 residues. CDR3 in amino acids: CASSQDGGIGLRVYEQYF. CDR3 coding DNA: TGCGCCAGCAGCCAAGACGGGGGAATCGGCCTGCGGGTTTACGAGCAGTACTTC.

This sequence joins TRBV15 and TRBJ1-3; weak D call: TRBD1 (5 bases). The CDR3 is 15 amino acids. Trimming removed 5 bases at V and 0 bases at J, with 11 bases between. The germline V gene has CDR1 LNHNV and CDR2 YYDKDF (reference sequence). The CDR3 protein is CATSLYRNSGNTIYF. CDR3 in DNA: TGTGCCACCAGCCTCTACAGGAACTCTGGAAACACCATATATTTT.

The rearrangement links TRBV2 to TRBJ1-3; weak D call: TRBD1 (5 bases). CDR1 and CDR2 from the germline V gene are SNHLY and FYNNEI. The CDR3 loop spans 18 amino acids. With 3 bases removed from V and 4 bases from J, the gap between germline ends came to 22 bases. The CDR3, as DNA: TGTGCCAGCAGTGATTCCGCAGGGAAGGTTCTGAGAGGAAACACCATATATTTT. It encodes CASSDSAGKVLRGNTIYF. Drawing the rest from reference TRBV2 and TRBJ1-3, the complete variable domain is EPEVTQTPSHQVTQMGQEVILRCVPISNHLYFYWYRQILGQKVEFLVSFYNNEISEKSEIFDDQFSVERPDGSNFTLKIRSTKLEDSAMYFCASSDSAGKVLRGNTIYFGEGSWLTVV.

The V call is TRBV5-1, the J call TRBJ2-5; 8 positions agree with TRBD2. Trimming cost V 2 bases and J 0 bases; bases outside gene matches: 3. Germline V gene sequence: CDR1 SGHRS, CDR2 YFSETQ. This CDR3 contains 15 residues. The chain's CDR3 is CASSFAGGDQETQYF. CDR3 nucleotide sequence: TGCGCCAGCAGCTTTGCGGGAGGAGACCAAGAGACCCAGTACTTC.

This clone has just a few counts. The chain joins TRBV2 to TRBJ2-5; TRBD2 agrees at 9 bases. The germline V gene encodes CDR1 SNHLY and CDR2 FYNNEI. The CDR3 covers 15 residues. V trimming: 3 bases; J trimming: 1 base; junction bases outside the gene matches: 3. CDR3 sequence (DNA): TGTGCCAGCAGTGATGGACTAGCGAGCCAAGAGACCCAGTACTTC. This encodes CASSDGLASQETQYF. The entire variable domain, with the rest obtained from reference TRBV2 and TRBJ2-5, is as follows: EPEVTQTPSHQVTQMGQEVILRCVPISNHLYFYWYRQILGQKVEFLVSFYNNEISEKSEIFDDQFSVERPDGSNFTLKIRSTKLEDSAMYFCASSDGLASQETQYFGPGTRLLVL.

The CDR3 is CASSIQEGFYNEQFF. CDR3 nucleotide sequence: TGTGCCAGTAGTATCCAAGAGGGTTTCTACAATGAGCAGTTCTTC. This sequence joins TRBV19 and TRBJ2-1, with a possible D match to TRBD2 (5 bases). Germline V gene lookup returns CDR1 LNHDA and CDR2 SQIVND (reference sequence). Trimming removed 3 bases at V and 3 bases at J, with 12 bases between. This CDR3 region has 15 residues.

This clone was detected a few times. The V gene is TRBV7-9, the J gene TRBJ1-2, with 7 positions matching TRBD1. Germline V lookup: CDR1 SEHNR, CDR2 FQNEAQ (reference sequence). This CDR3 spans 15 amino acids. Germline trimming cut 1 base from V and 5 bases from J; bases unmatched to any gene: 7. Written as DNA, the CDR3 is TGTGCCAGCAGCTTAGGTCGGCAGGGGGATTATGGCTACACCTTC. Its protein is CASSLGRQGDYGYTF.

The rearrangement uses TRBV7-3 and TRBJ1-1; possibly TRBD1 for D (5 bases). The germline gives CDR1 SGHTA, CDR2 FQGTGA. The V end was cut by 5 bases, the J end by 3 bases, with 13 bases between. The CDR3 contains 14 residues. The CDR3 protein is CASSARAGDTEAFF. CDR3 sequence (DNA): TGTGCCAGCAGCGCCCGAGCGGGGGACACTGAAGCTTTCTTT.

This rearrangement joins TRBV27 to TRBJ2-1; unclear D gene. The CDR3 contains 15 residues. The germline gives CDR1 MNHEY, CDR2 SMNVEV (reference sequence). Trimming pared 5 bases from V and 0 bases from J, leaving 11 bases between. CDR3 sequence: CASSGDLSSYNEQFF. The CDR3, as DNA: TGTGCCAGCAGTGGAGACCTCAGCTCCTACAATGAGCAGTTCTTC.